The 18 T cell receptor beta chains presented below share a single source sample, sequenced in a study of shared clonotypes between healthy human individuals. Data came from immunoSEQ multiplex PCR; TCRdb stores just in-frame clones and leaves some out. Of 2,500,000 or so clones in the sample, over 85% were seen once. The sequencing sample was made of naive CD4+ T cells sorted from blood. The subset was: CD45RA+ positively selected. Every receptor here comes from a man between 18 and 29 years old in good health.

Notes on this clone: At the DNA level, this CDR3 is encoded by other sequences in the same sample as well. This rearrangement joins TRBV9 to TRBJ1-2; a weak D match, TRBD1 (6 bases). V was trimmed by 3 bases and J by 4 bases, leaving 13 bases between them. Germline loops: CDR1 SGDLS, CDR2 YYNGEE. The CDR3 runs to 14 residues. The CDR3 is CASSGKQGPYGYTF. The CDR3 DNA follows: TGTGCCAGCAGCGGAAAACAGGGCCCCTATGGCTACACCTTC. Using reference TRBV9 and TRBJ1-2 for the parts outside the CDR3, the full variable domain is DSGVTQTPKHLITATGQRVTLRCSPRSGDLSVYWYQQSLDQGLQFLIQYYNGEERAKGNILERFSAQQFPDLHSELNLSSLELGDSALYFCASSGKQGPYGYTFGSGTRLTVV.

The CDR3 loop is CASSLYTEDTQYF. The DNA for the CDR3 is TGTGCCAGCAGCTTATACACGGAAGATACGCAGTATTTT. This chain uses TRBV7-3 with TRBJ2-3; the D is unclear. There are 13 residues in the CDR3. The V and J ends lost 2 bases and 5 bases respectively, with 8 bases between them. Germline V gene sequence: CDR1 SGHTA, CDR2 FQGTGA.

This rearrangement joins TRBV10-3 to TRBJ2-7, with a tentative D call TRBD1 (6 bases). The ends were cut back, 3 bases at V and 3 bases at J, with 12 bases in the middle. CDR1 is ENHRY, CDR2 SYGVKD, per germline. The CDR3 runs 14 residues. CDR3 sequence (DNA): TGTGCCATCAGTGACGCTAACAGGGACTACGAGCAGTACTTC. Its protein is CAISDANRDYEQYF.

This clone turned up a few times. The V gene is TRBV2, the J gene TRBJ2-2; 7 bases map to TRBD2. The CDR3 spans 14 residues. Germline CDR1 is SNHLY and CDR2 is FYNNEI. The V gene end was trimmed by 5 bases and the J gene end by 4 bases; junction bases not matched to a gene: 4. The CDR3 loop reads CASSSGTTTGELFF. Here the CDR3 DNA reads TGTGCCAGCAGTTCCGGGACTACCACCGGGGAGCTGTTTTTT.

The chain links TRBV18 to TRBJ2-5, with TRBD1 matching 9 bases. The V and J ends lost 6 bases and 5 bases, in that order; junction bases with no gene match: 7. CDR1 is KGHSH, CDR2 LQKENI, per germline. The CDR3 spans 14 residues. The CDR3 here is CASSGTGSRETQYF. In DNA, the CDR3 is TGTGCCAGCTCCGGGACAGGGTCTAGGGAGACCCAGTACTTC. Based on the CDR3 plus reference TRBV18 and TRBJ2-5, the full variable domain is NAGVMQNPRHLVRRRGQEARLRCSPMKGHSHVYWYRQLPEEGLKFMVYLQKENIIDESGMPKERFSAEFPKEGPSILRIQQVVRGDSAAYFCASSGTGSRETQYFGPGTRLLVL.

The rearrangement uses TRBV7-9 and TRBJ1-1; TRBD1 matches at 9 bases. V lost 1 base, J lost 0 bases, and 6 bases stayed unmatched. The CDR3 is 17 amino acids. Germline CDR1 and CDR2: SEHNR and FQNEAQ (reference sequence). The CDR3 nucleotides are TGTGCCAGCAGCTTAGTTAACGGACAGGGGATGAACACTGAAGCTTTCTTT. It codes for CASSLVNGQGMNTEAFF.

Comments on this clone: Other nucleotide sequences from this sample produce the same CDR3. V and J are TRBV5-4 and TRBJ1-5; D possibly corresponds to TRBD1 (6 bases). The ends were cut back, 0 bases at V and 4 bases at J, with 8 bases in the middle. The CDR3 runs 14 residues. Germline V lookup: CDR1 SGHNT, CDR2 YYREEE (reference sequence). The CDR3 is CASSLGGGNQPQHF. The CDR3 DNA reads TGTGCCAGCAGCTTGGGAGGGGGTAATCAGCCCCAGCATTTT.

Points on this clone: The same CDR3 also results from other DNA sequences found in this sample. The chain recombines TRBV6-5 with TRBJ2-5; D is unclear. CDR3 length equals 11 residues. The germline V gene has CDR1 MNHEY and CDR2 SVGAGI. V shed 4 bases and J shed 5 bases, with 5 bases lying between them. The CDR3 DNA reads TGTGCCAGCAGTTCCGGGGAGACCCAGTACTTC. Translated, it gives CASSSGETQYF.

The V gene is TRBV27, the J gene TRBJ1-5, with TRBD1 matching over 9 bases. CDR1 and CDR2 (germline): MNHEY, SMNVEV (reference sequence). The CDR3 is 16 amino acids. Losses at the gene ends were 5 bases for V and 4 bases for J; bases not matched to a gene: 9. CDR3 in amino acids: CASSTSRGTGNQPQHF. The CDR3 DNA sequence: TGTGCCAGCAGTACCTCCCGGGGGACAGGGAATCAGCCCCAGCATTTT.

This rearrangement joins TRBV6-1 to TRBJ1-1; 9 positions match TRBD1. Looked up from germline, CDR1 is MNHNS and CDR2 is SASEGT. CDR3 length: 17 residues. The V gene end was trimmed by 3 bases and the J gene end by 7 bases; junction bases not matched to a gene: 15. The CDR3 bases are TGTGCCAGCAGTGATATTCTTGACAGGGGGTATAGGAGTGAAGCTTTCTTT. This gives the protein CASSDILDRGYRSEAFF.

The gene calls are TRBV5-6 and TRBJ2-3; 9 nucleotides match TRBD2. The CDR3 length is 15 residues. V shed 2 bases and J 4 bases; nucleotides not matched to a gene: 5. CDR1 and CDR2 from the germline V gene are SGHDT and YYEEEE. CDR3 residues: CASSFGGRGSDTQYF. The CDR3 coding sequence is TGTGCCAGCAGCTTTGGCGGGAGGGGGTCAGATACGCAGTATTTT. Complete variable domain (other parts from reference TRBV5-6 and TRBJ2-3): DAGVTQSPTHLIKTRGQQVTLRCSPKSGHDTVSWYQQALGQGPQFIFQYYEEEERQRGNFPDRFSGHQFPNYSSELNVNALLLGDSALYLCASSFGGRGSDTQYFGPGTRLTVL.

This chain joins TRBV5-1 and TRBJ2-7, with D perhaps matching TRBD1 (6 bases). Germline V lookup: CDR1 SGHRS, CDR2 YFSETQ. The CDR3 consists of 14 residues. The V gene lost 4 bases and the J gene lost 2 bases, with 13 bases spanning the gap. The CDR3 DNA follows: TGCGCCAGCAGCCATCAAGGGGGAACCTACGAGCAGTACTTC. Its protein product is CASSHQGGTYEQYF.

V usage is TRBV28 and J usage is TRBJ1-2, with TRBD1 matching over 8 bases. Trimming cost V 2 bases and J 4 bases; bases outside gene matches: 12. The CDR3 length is 17 residues. CDR1 and CDR2 from the germline V gene are MDHEN and SYDVKM. For the CDR3, the DNA is TGTGCCAGCAGTTTAATGACAGGGGCTCTAATTTTCTATGGCTACACCTTC. The encoded protein is CASSLMTGALIFYGYTF.

The V call is TRBV18, the J call TRBJ1-3, with D possibly matching TRBD1 (5 bases). This CDR3 contains 13 residues. Trimming removed 2 bases at V and 7 bases at J, with 9 bases between. The germline V gene has CDR1 KGHSH and CDR2 LQKENI. CDR3 sequence reads: CASSPGADNTIYF. CDR3 DNA: TGTGCCAGCTCACCAGGGGCCGATAACACCATATATTTT.

The rearrangement links TRBV5-1 to TRBJ2-3; the D call may be TRBD1 or TRBD2 (5 bases each). V dropped 9 bases and J dropped 6 bases, with 17 bases sitting between them. The CDR3 consists of 13 residues. The germline gives CDR1 SGHRS, CDR2 YFSETQ. CDR3 sequence reads: CATFSGPGDTQYF. CDR3 sequence (DNA): TGCGCCACCTTTTCGGGACCGGGCGATACGCAGTATTTT.

On this clone: The sample has other DNA sequences that encode this CDR3 too. The chain uses TRBV28 and TRBJ2-2; possibly TRBD2 for D (6 bases). CDR3 length equals 13 residues. Germline CDR1 MDHEN, CDR2 SYDVKM. V was pared by 8 bases and J by 4 bases, with 11 bases between. The CDR3 loop reads CASQGGGTGELFF. The CDR3 DNA reads as TGTGCCAGCCAGGGAGGTGGCACCGGGGAGCTGTTTTTT.

This chain connects TRBV10-2 to TRBJ2-7; 7 bases map to TRBD2. V was clipped by 10 bases and J by 1 base; unmatched bases: 13. Germline-derived CDR1 and CDR2 are WSHSY and SAAADI. The CDR3 consists of 15 residues. The CDR3 loop reads CATQIGRGGSYEQYF. The CDR3 nucleotides read TGCGCCACGCAGATAGGGAGGGGTGGATCCTACGAGCAGTACTTC.

The chain employs TRBV7-9 and TRBJ2-2, with D unresolved. Between the trimmed V and J ends, which lost 5 bases and 0 bases, there was a span of 4 bases. The CDR3 has 13 residues. Germline assignment: CDR1 SEHNR and CDR2 FQNEAQ (reference sequence). CDR3 protein: CASSPSNTGELFF. As DNA, the CDR3 is TGTGCCAGCAGCCCTTCGAACACCGGGGAGCTGTTTTTT. The variable domain in full, completed from reference TRBV7-9 and TRBJ2-2, reads DTGVSQNPRHKITKRGQNVTFRCDPISEHNRLYWYRQTLGQGPEFLTYFQNEAQLEKSRLLSDRFSAERPKGSFSTLEIQRTEQGDSAMYLCASSPSNTGELFFGEGSRLTVL.